One TCR beta chain is described in this entry. This specimen belongs to a study of OX40 agonist ivuxolimab in advanced cancers. Autoimmune disease history or systemic immunosuppression disqualified patients. V lost 5 bases, J lost 0 bases, and 10 bases stayed unmatched. This CDR3 region has 17 residues. The germline V gene has CDR1 MGHRA and CDR2 YSYEKL. Method: immunoSEQ multiplex PCR; TCRdb's copy keeps in-frame clones and lacks some. This sample yields 40,000 or so clones, of which approximately 90% are seen a single time; around 13% belongs to the top ten. This chain joins TRBV4-1 and TRBJ2-1; TRBD2 agrees at 7 bases. The sample here was CD4+ or CD8+ T cells sorted from blood, taken in a trial of the OX40 agonist ivuxolimab. The sequence was obtained from an adult with an advanced solid tumor such as melanoma, head and neck, liver or kidney cancer. The CDR3 sequence is CASSSTPRESSYNEQFF. The CDR3 region has the DNA TGCGCCAGCAGCTCTACCCCGCGGGAGAGCTCCTACAATGAGCAGTTCTTC.